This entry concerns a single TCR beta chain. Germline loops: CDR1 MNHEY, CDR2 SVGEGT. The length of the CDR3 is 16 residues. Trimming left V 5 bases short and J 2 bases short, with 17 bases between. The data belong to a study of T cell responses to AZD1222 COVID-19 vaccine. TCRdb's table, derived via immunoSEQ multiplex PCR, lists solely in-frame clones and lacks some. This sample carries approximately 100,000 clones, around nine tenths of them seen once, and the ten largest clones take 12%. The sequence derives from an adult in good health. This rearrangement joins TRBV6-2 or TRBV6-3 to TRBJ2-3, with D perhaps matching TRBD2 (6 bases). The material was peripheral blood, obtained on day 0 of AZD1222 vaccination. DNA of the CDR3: TGTGCCAGCAGTCAACCACTAATGGGACTCACAGATACGCAGTATTTT. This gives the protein CASSQPLMGLTDTQYF.